Below are 32 T cell receptor beta chains sequenced from a single sample in a study of vaccination effects on CD4 cells after COVID-19. In the ViraFEST assay, antigen-specific CD4+ clonotypes were identified by expansion after peptide-pool stimulation. CD4+ T cells were isolated after less than 12 days of culture. Each person got two doses of an mRNA SARS-CoV-2 vaccine, BNT162b2 or mRNA-1273. Antigen specificity for these receptors is unknown. The table came from immunoSEQ multiplex PCR; TCRdb's copy has only in-frame clones and leaves some out. The sample holds roughly 70,000 clones, about 80% seen once. The sequenced sample was CD4+ T cells from PBMCs cultured with HCoV-OC43 spike peptides, obtained after COVID-19 vaccination. The subset: HCoV-OC43 spike overlapping peptide pool stimulation. All receptors come from a human donor who received a COVID-19 vaccine.

This chain joins TRBV11-2 and TRBJ2-2; 8 bases agree with TRBD2. The CDR3 is made up of 18 amino acids. J gave up 7 bases and V 1 base, and 14 bases lay outside the gene matches. Per germline, CDR1 SGHAT and CDR2 FQNNGV. CDR3 bases: TGTGCCAGCAGCTTAGGAGATATAGGGACTAGGGCTAACGGGGAGCTGTTTTTT. As protein: CASSLGDIGTRANGELFF. Using reference TRBV11-2 and TRBJ2-2 for the parts outside the CDR3, the full variable domain is EAGVAQSPRYKIIEKRQSVAFWCNPISGHATLYWYQQILGQGPKLLIQFQNNGVVDDSQLPKDRFSAERLKGVDSTLKIQPAKLEDSAVYLCASSLGDIGTRANGELFFGEGSRLTVL.

This clone was observed a handful of times. The chain uses TRBV12-3 or TRBV12-4 and TRBJ1-5, with a weak D call TRBD1 (5 bases). The V end was cut by 4 bases, the J end by 6 bases, with 10 bases between. The CDR3 is 13 residues long. CDR3 in amino acids: CASSSQGFQPQHF. The CDR3 DNA is TGTGCCAGCAGTTCTCAGGGATTTCAGCCCCAGCATTTT.

This sequence joins TRBV5-1 and TRBJ2-3; 13 bases line up with TRBD2. Germline CDR1 reads SGHRS; CDR2 reads YFSETQ. The CDR3 loop spans 19 amino acids. Trimming at V came to 3 bases and at J to 3 bases, leaving 13 bases not matched to a gene. CDR3 sequence: CASSSRGLAGANPTDTQYF. The CDR3 DNA is TGCGCCAGCAGCTCTCGCGGACTAGCGGGGGCTAACCCGACAGATACGCAGTATTTT.

This clone was found once. The J gene is TRBJ1-3, the V gene TRBV6-5; 7 bases match TRBD1. J lost 2 bases, V lost 6 bases, and 1 base had no gene match. The CDR3 extends over 13 amino acids. Germline V gene data show CDR1 as MNHEY and CDR2 as SVGAGI. This CDR3 reads CASRTGAGNTIYF. Written as DNA, the CDR3 is TGTGCCAGCAGAACAGGGGCTGGAAACACCATATATTTT.

This clone was detected a few times. The rearrangement links TRBV10-3 to TRBJ2-7, with TRBD1 identical over 7 bases. Trimming removed 6 bases from V and 1 base from J; junction bases left unmatched: 3. The CDR3 sequence is 13 residues long. CDR1 is ENHRY, CDR2 SYGVKD, per germline. This CDR3 reads CAISRQGSYEQYV. The DNA for the CDR3 is TGTGCCATCAGCCGACAGGGTTCCTACGAGCAGTACGTC.

This clone was recorded a few times. This sequence joins TRBV5-1 and TRBJ2-2; 7 bases match TRBD1. CDR1 and CDR2 from the germline V gene are SGHRS and YFSETQ. The junction had 7 bases not matched to a gene; V was cut back by 7 bases and J by 1 base. This CDR3 is built from 15 residues. CDR3 sequence reads: CASRTDRENTGELFF. In DNA, the CDR3 is TGCGCCAGCCGAACCGACAGGGAGAACACCGGGGAGCTGTTTTTT.

V usage is TRBV14 and J usage is TRBJ1-5; D gene uncertain. Looked up from germline, CDR1 is SGHDN and CDR2 is FVKESK. Trimming stripped 3 bases from V and 8 bases from J, with 11 bases between. The CDR3 sequence is 13 residues long. This CDR3 reads CASSHEGREPQHF. In nucleotides, the CDR3 is TGTGCCAGCAGCCACGAAGGGCGGGAGCCCCAGCATTTT.

V is TRBV9 and J is TRBJ2-1, with 16 bases fitting TRBD2. With V trimmed by 3 bases and J by 0 bases, 3 bases remained unmatched. Per germline, CDR1 SGDLS and CDR2 YYNGEE. CDR3 length: 18 residues. CDR3 residues: CASSGGTSGGGSYNEQFF. In DNA form, the CDR3 reads TGTGCCAGCAGCGGCGGGACTAGCGGGGGGGGCTCCTACAATGAGCAGTTCTTC.

The chain links TRBV6-4 to TRBJ1-1; D is undetermined. Between the trimmed V and J ends, which lost 8 bases and 1 base, there was a span of 5 bases. The CDR3 has 11 amino acids. Looked up from germline, CDR1 is MRHNA and CDR2 is SNTAGT. The CDR3 DNA reads as TGTGCCAGCGTCCCGAACACTGAAGCTTTCTTT. This translates into CASVPNTEAFF.

The V call is TRBV5-1, the J call TRBJ2-1; 10 nucleotides line up with TRBD2. The CDR3 extends over 15 amino acids. V was pared by 6 bases and J by 0 bases, with 3 bases of the junction left unmatched. The germline gives CDR1 SGHRS, CDR2 YFSETQ. CDR3 loop: CASTASGGSYNEQFF. Written as DNA, the CDR3 is TGCGCCAGCACGGCTAGCGGGGGCTCCTACAATGAGCAGTTCTTC.

The V gene is TRBV7-9, the J gene TRBJ2-6, with 8 nucleotides matching TRBD1. After removal of 5 bases from V and 1 base from J, the junction contained 10 bases not matched to a gene. The CDR3 is made up of 18 amino acids. Germline V gene sequence: CDR1 SEHNR, CDR2 FQNEAQ (reference sequence). Here the CDR3 reads CASSPRDRNPSGANVLTF. For the CDR3, the DNA is TGTGCCAGCAGCCCACGGGACAGGAATCCTTCTGGGGCCAACGTCCTGACTTTC.

This clone was seen a single time. The genes are TRBV7-2 and TRBJ2-5, with 10 bases aligning to TRBD2. Germline CDR1 is SGHTA and CDR2 is FQGNSA. CDR3 length: 15 amino acids. With 3 bases clipped from V and 2 bases from J, the junction kept 3 bases outside the gene matches. CDR3 residues: CASSLGSGRQETQYF. DNA of the CDR3: TGTGCCAGCAGCTTGGGTAGCGGGAGGCAAGAGACCCAGTACTTC. Based on the CDR3 plus reference TRBV7-2 and TRBJ2-5, the full variable domain is GAGVSQSPSNKVTEKGKDVELRCDPISGHTALYWYRQSLGQGLEFLIYFQGNSAPDKSGLPSDRFSAERTGGSVSTLTIQRTQQEDSAVYLCASSLGSGRQETQYFGPGTRLLVL.

The gene calls are TRBV11-3 and TRBJ1-1; D is perhaps TRBD1 (6 bases). Trimming took 4 bases from V and 5 from J, leaving 20 bases between them. The CDR3 spans 16 residues. Germline V gene data show CDR1 as SGHNT and CDR2 as YENEEA. This CDR3 reads CASSSGGGGDGTEAFF. Written as DNA, the CDR3 is TGTGCCAGCAGCTCCGGAGGCGGGGGCGACGGTACTGAAGCTTTCTTT.

The rearrangement uses TRBV2 and TRBJ2-3; the D call may be TRBD1 or TRBD2 (5 bases each). Trimming left V 10 bases short and J 0 bases short, with 11 bases between. CDR1 and CDR2 (germline): SNHLY, FYNNEI. The CDR3 length is 13 residues. CDR3 in amino acids: CATQRDSTDTQYF. The CDR3 bases are TGTGCCACCCAAAGGGACAGCACAGATACGCAGTATTTT.

This clone was observed a few times. This sequence joins TRBV10-1 and TRBJ2-1; 12 nucleotides line up with TRBD1. Germline trimming cut 2 bases from V and 9 bases from J; bases unmatched to any gene: 8. This CDR3 spans 16 amino acids. Germline V CDR1 and CDR2: WNHNN, SYGVQD (reference sequence). The CDR3 protein is CASSERGQGARGEQFF. The CDR3 region has the DNA TGCGCCAGCAGTGAGAGGGGACAGGGGGCGCGGGGTGAGCAGTTCTTC.

The chain couples TRBV5-1 to TRBJ2-5; D remains unclear. CDR1 SGHRS and CDR2 YFSETQ come from the germline V gene. V lost 2 bases, J lost 2 bases, and 10 bases lay in between. The CDR3 loop spans 14 amino acids. CDR3 in amino acids: CASSFRDNQETQYF. DNA of the CDR3: TGCGCCAGCAGCTTTAGAGATAATCAAGAGACCCAGTACTTC.

This chain uses TRBV6-5 with TRBJ2-7, with TRBD2 matching over 7 bases. The germline CDR1 and CDR2 sequences are MNHEY and SVGAGI. J was trimmed by 5 bases and V by 5 bases; bases with no gene match: 6. This CDR3 is 13 amino acids long. The CDR3 sequence is CASSTRGGDEQYV. CDR3 in DNA: TGTGCCAGCAGTACGAGGGGAGGGGACGAGCAGTACGTC.

V and J are TRBV24-1 and TRBJ1-2; a possible D gene is TRBD1 (5 bases). The germline CDR1 and CDR2 sequences are KGHDR and SFDVKD. This CDR3 is built from 13 residues. Trimming took off 5 bases at V and 7 bases at J, with 13 bases between the two ends. The CDR3 sequence is CATSGGERSGYTF. CDR3 bases: TGTGCCACCAGTGGGGGGGAGCGAAGTGGCTACACCTTC.

This clone was counted a few times. V usage is TRBV10-1 and J usage is TRBJ2-7, with D perhaps TRBD2 (5 bases). The V gene lost 4 bases and the J gene lost 3 bases, with 19 bases spanning the gap. The germline CDR1 and CDR2 sequences are WNHNN and SYGVQD (reference sequence). The CDR3 covers 16 residues. The CDR3 spells CASSVYQNRENYEQYV. In nucleotides, the CDR3 is TGCGCCAGCAGTGTCTACCAAAACCGGGAAAACTACGAGCAGTACGTC.

The genes are TRBV10-1 and TRBJ2-3; unclear D gene. The CDR3 has 13 amino acids. The V end was cut by 2 bases, the J end by 7 bases, with 10 bases between. Germline V gene sequence: CDR1 WNHNN, CDR2 SYGVQD (reference sequence). The CDR3 DNA sequence: TGCGCCAGCAGTGAGAGGCCAGCTAATACGCAGTATTTT. Translating gives CASSERPANTQYF.

DNA for the CDR3: TGTGCCAGTAGTCCGCAGGGGGCGAAAGAAGCTTTCTTT. Its protein is CASSPQGAKEAFF. V and J are TRBV19 and TRBJ1-1, with 8 bases identical to TRBD1. The CDR3 spans 13 residues. V shed 5 bases and J 8 bases; nucleotides not matched to a gene: 7. Germline assignment: CDR1 LNHDA and CDR2 SQIVND (reference sequence).

As DNA, the CDR3 is TGCGCCAGCAGCTACCCCCCTCCAGATACGCAGTATTTT. It is translated as CASSYPPPDTQYF. The genes are TRBV4-1 and TRBJ2-3; D is unclear. V was pared by 5 bases and J by 4 bases, with 10 bases between. In germline, CDR1 is MGHRA, CDR2 YSYEKL. The CDR3 is made up of 13 amino acids.

This chain uses TRBV25-1 with TRBJ1-1; 8 bases line up with TRBD1. There are 15 residues in the CDR3. The germline V gene encodes CDR1 MGHDK and CDR2 SYGVNS. Unmatched junction bases numbered 2, after V lost 1 base and J lost 1 base. CDR3 region: CASSELTGGNTEAFF. The CDR3 coding sequence is TGTGCCAGCAGTGAATTAACAGGGGGGAACACTGAAGCTTTCTTT.

The V and J genes are TRBV24-1 and TRBJ2-3, with D perhaps being TRBD1 or TRBD2 (6 bases each). The CDR3 has 15 residues. V was pared by 4 bases and J by 1 base, with 11 bases between. CDR1 KGHDR and CDR2 SFDVKD come from the germline V gene. CDR3 nucleotide sequence: TGTGCCACCAGTGACGGGGGCCGCGGCACAGATACGCAGTATTTT. Protein product: CATSDGGRGTDTQYF.

This clone was counted a few times. The rearrangement joins TRBV19 to TRBJ1-5; TRBD1 matches 7 bases. The CDR3 extends over 13 amino acids. V trimming: 7 bases; J trimming: 7 bases; junction bases outside the gene matches: 7. CDR1 and CDR2 from the germline V gene are LNHDA and SQIVND (reference sequence). This CDR3 is CASTVGGEQPQHF. DNA for the CDR3: TGTGCCAGTACAGTAGGGGGCGAACAGCCCCAGCATTTT.

The V gene is TRBV12-5, the J gene TRBJ1-2; tentatively, D is TRBD1 (5 bases). CDR3 length: 13 amino acids. CDR1 LGHNT and CDR2 FRNRAP come from the germline V gene. V was shortened by 3 bases and J by 8 bases, with 13 bases between the two germline ends. The chain's CDR3 is CASGFGWGEGYTF. The CDR3, as DNA: TGTGCTAGTGGTTTTGGCTGGGGGGAAGGCTACACCTTC.

This chain uses TRBV6-2 or TRBV6-3 with TRBJ2-7, with TRBD1 identical over 7 bases. Germline CDR1 reads MNHEY; CDR2 reads SVGEGT. Losses at the gene ends were 4 bases for V and 0 bases for J; bases not matched to a gene: 6. The CDR3 spans 15 residues. As DNA, the CDR3 is TGTGCCAGCAGTTTGGGCAGGGGGAGCTCCTACGAGCAGTACGTC. This gives the protein CASSLGRGSSYEQYV.

The gene calls are TRBV24-1 and TRBJ1-2; TRBD1 might be the D (6 bases). V lost 3 bases to trimming and J lost 5 bases, with 12 bases between them. This CDR3 comprises 14 residues. CDR1 KGHDR and CDR2 SFDVKD come from the germline V gene. This CDR3 reads CATSDPPQGYGYTF. The CDR3 nucleotides are TGTGCCACCAGTGATCCCCCACAGGGATATGGCTACACCTTC.

The chain is built from TRBV6-5 and TRBJ1-2; TRBD1 is a possible D gene (6 bases). This CDR3 has 12 residues. Trimming left V 5 bases short and J 4 bases short, with 8 bases between. CDR1 is MNHEY and CDR2 is SVGAGI in the germline V gene. CDR3 nucleotide sequence: TGTGCCAGCAGTCAGGGGTTCTATGGCTACACCTTC. Translating it yields CASSQGFYGYTF.

The chain combines TRBV6-1 with TRBJ1-4; no firm D call. The CDR3 extends over 13 amino acids. V was pared by 0 bases and J by 14 bases, with 13 bases between. CDR1 is MNHNS, CDR2 SASEGT, per germline. As DNA, the CDR3 is TGTGCCAGCAGTGAAGCTATAGTGGATCCGCTGTTTTTT. It codes for CASSEAIVDPLFF.

V is TRBV24-1 and J is TRBJ2-5, with TRBD1 matching 7 bases. The V gene's germline CDR1 is KGHDR and CDR2 SFDVKD. V was clipped by 4 bases and J by 3 bases; unmatched bases: 7. CDR3 size: 15 residues. The CDR3 region is CATSDPGTDEETQYF. The CDR3 bases are TGTGCCACCAGTGACCCTGGGACAGACGAAGAGACCCAGTACTTC.

This clone was seen more than once but under ten times. The chain joins TRBV10-1 to TRBJ1-5, with 8 nucleotides matching TRBD1. The CDR3 extends over 19 amino acids. The trim removed 8 bases at V and 0 bases at J, leaving 18 bases unmatched. Germline V gene lookup returns CDR1 WNHNN and CDR2 SYGVQD (reference sequence). The CDR3 DNA is TGCGCCAGCCCCCATCGCTCCGGGACAGGAGCGAATAGCAATCAGCCCCAGCATTTT. Protein sequence: CASPHRSGTGANSNQPQHF.